This T cell receptor beta chain originates from a study of a mutant IDH1 vaccine in newly diagnosed glioma listed by TCRdb under 2021. About the investigation overall: Vaccination started 4-6 weeks after radiotherapy alone, or was given together with temozolomide cycles in the groups whose treatment included chemotherapy. Of the 32 patients who were treated, around 60% were male and about 40% were female, and the mean age was around 40 years. Prior to enrollment, standard therapy consisting of radiotherapy alone, temozolomide alone, or radiochemotherapy with temozolomide had been administered to patients, with the combination being received by most patients. The week-35 safety follow-up was designated visit V12, and the week-47 end of study was designated visit V13. Peripheral blood samples were drawn at six visits, namely V03 (baseline), V05, V07, V10, V12 and V13. For exploratory analyses, longitudinal TCRB deep sequencing was carried out in about 26 treated patients wherever samples were available.

Germline trimming: 1 base from V, 0 bases from J; junction bases outside gene matches: 10. In the germline V gene, CDR1 corresponds to SGHVS and CDR2 to FNYEAQ. Spanning cysteine to phenylalanine, the CDR3 consists of 19 amino acids. CDR3 DNA is the only sequence kept; it has 57 bases, read in frame from the first base. Of note for this clone: Its cognate antigen has yet to be identified. The record has no base qualities; no much larger clone is one base away.

Study-wide findings and limitations: The authors noted that analyses of patient blood samples could not be reproduced because of sample limitations. Vaccine-induced immune responses across multiple MHC alleles were detected in over 80% of patients. Availability determined which PBMC samples were chosen for TCRB deep sequencing. Changes in the top peripheral T cell clonotypes picked up by TCRB sequencing did not appear to be linked to pseudoprogression.

Taken with the paper, the label for time point translates to: week 47, end of study. Every vaccine dose consisted of 300 ug of a 20-mer mutant IDH1 peptide in Montanide, administered subcutaneously together with topical imiquimod. Patients received eight vaccinations in weeks 1, 3, 5, 7, 11, 15, 19 and 23, corresponding to visits V03 through V10. Donors had newly diagnosed WHO grade 3 or 4 IDH1-mutant astrocytomas with loss of nuclear ATRX. The samples were drawn from NOA16, a multicentre, single-arm, open-label phase I trial in Germany that tested a mutant IDH1 peptide vaccine in humans for the first time. Genomic DNA for TCRB sequencing was extracted from EDTA blood using the DNeasy Blood and Tissue Kit. Receptor libraries were prepared by the immunoSEQ multiplex PCR assay. Following the manufacturer's protocol, the hsTCRB Kit was used to amplify rearranged TCR beta chain sequences. An Illumina MiSeq was used to sequence the TCRB libraries. On the authors' methods: The proprietary platform of the kit vendor was used for demultiplexing, trimming and gene mapping. The source is immuneACCESS, and TCRdb retained only in-frame sequences with V and J called. Part of the clones is not carried over; for the studies checked, unresolved V genes explain less than half of this, and the remainder is unexplained. Clonal size and the V and J genes are those of that table, whereas D and trimming came from the DNA. Counted in this sample were around 65,000 clones; about four fifths of them appeared once. The top ten clones comprise about 4% of the sample.

This receptor was identified in a man aged 25-45 years with glioma. The input for sequencing was PBMCs, taken from a glioma patient whose treatment included an IDH1 peptide vaccine. Here the chain combines TRBV7-6 and TRBJ2-5, and 11 bases in between align with TRBD2. This receptor has the CDR3 CASSLGVRPSGRYQETQYF. The nucleotides read TGTGCCAGCAGCTTAGGGGTCCGGCCTAGCGGGAGGTACCAAGAGACCCAGTACTTC. Full variable domain (CDR3 extended with the reference TRBV7-6 and TRBJ2-5 proteins): GAGVSQSPRYKVTKRGQDVALRCDPISGHVSLYWYRQALGQGPEFLTYFNYEAQQDKSGLPNDRFSAERPEGSISTLTIQRTEQRDSAMYRCASSLGVRPSGRYQETQYFGPGTRLLVL.